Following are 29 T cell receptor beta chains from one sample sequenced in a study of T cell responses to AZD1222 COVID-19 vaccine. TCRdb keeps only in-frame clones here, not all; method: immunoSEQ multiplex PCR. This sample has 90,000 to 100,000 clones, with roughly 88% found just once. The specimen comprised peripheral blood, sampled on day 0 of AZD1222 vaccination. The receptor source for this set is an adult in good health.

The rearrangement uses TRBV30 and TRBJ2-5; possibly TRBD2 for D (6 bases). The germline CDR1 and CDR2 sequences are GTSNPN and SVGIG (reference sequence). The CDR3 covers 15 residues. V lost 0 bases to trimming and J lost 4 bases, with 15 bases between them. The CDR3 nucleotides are TGTGCCTGGAGTGTGTTGACGGCGGGAAGAGAGACCCAGTACTTC. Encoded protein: CAWSVLTAGRETQYF.

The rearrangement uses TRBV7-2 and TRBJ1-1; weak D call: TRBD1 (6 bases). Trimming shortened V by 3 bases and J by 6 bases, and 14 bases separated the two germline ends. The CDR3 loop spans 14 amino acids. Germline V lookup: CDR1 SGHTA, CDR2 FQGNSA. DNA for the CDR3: TGTGCCAGCAGCTTGCGGGGGCGCTTCCCTGAAGCTTTCTTT. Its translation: CASSLRGRFPEAFF.

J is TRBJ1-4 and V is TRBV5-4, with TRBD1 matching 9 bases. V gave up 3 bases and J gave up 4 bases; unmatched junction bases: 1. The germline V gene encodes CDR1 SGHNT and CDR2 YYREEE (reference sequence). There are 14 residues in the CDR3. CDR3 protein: CASSSDRGNEKLFF. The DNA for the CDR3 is TGTGCCAGCAGCTCGGACAGGGGTAATGAAAAACTGTTTTTT.

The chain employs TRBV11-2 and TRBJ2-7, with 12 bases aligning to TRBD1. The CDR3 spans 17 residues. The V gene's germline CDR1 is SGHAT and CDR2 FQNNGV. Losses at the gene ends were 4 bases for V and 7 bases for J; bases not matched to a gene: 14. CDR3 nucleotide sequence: TGTGCCAGCAGCTATACCTCCCGGGACAGGGGGCTAGGTGAGCAGTACTTC. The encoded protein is CASSYTSRDRGLGEQYF.

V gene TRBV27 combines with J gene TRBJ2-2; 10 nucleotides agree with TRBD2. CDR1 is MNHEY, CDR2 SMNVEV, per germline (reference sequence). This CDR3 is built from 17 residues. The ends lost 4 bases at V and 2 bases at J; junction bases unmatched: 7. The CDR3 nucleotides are TGTGCCAGCAGTTCCCGACGGACTAGCGGAAACACCGGGGAGCTGTTTTTT. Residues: CASSSRRTSGNTGELFF.

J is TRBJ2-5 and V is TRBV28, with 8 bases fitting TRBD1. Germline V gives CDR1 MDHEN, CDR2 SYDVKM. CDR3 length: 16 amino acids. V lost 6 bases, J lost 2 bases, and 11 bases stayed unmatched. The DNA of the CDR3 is TGTGCCAGCAGGTTGACAGGGGCGTTAAAACAAGAGACCCAGTACTTC. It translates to CASRLTGALKQETQYF.

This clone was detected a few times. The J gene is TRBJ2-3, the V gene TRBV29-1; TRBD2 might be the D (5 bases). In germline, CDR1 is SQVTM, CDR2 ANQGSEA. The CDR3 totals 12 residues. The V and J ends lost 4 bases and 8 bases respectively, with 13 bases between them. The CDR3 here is CSVGITRSTQYF. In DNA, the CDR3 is TGCAGCGTTGGGATAACTAGGAGTACGCAGTATTTT.

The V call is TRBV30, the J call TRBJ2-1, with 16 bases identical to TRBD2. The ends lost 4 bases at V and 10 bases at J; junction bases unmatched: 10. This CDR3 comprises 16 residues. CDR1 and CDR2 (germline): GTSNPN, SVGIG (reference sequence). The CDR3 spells CAWIHPGGLAGGEQFF. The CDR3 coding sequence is TGTGCCTGGATTCACCCCGGGGGACTAGCGGGAGGGGAGCAGTTCTTC. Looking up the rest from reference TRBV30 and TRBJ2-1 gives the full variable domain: SQTIHQWPATLVQPVGSPLSLECTVEGTSNPNLYWYRQAAGRGLQLLFYSVGIGQISSEVPQNLSASRPQDRQFILSSKKLLLSDSGFYLCAWIHPGGLAGGEQFFGPGTRLTVL.

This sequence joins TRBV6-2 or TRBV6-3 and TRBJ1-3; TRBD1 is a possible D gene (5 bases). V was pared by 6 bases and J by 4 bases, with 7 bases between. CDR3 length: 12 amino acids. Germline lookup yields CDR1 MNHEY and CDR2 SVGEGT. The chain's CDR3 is CASSRQGNTIYF. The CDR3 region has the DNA TGTGCCAGCAGCAGACAGGGAAACACCATATATTTT.

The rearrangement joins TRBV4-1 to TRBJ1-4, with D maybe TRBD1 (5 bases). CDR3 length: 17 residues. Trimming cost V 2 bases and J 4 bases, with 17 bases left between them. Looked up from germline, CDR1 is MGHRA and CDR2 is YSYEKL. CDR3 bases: TGCGCCAGCAGCCAAAAAAGGGGTGAAGGAGTTAATGAAAAACTGTTTTTT. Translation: CASSQKRGEGVNEKLFF.

This chain's CDR3 is CATASRSGVFGYTF. The CDR3 coding sequence is TGTGCCACCGCCTCACGCTCAGGGGTGTTTGGCTACACCTTC. This chain joins TRBV2 and TRBJ1-2; D may be TRBD1 (6 bases). Trimming cost V 10 bases and J 7 bases, with 22 bases left between them. This CDR3 is 14 amino acids long. Germline V gene lookup returns CDR1 SNHLY and CDR2 FYNNEI.

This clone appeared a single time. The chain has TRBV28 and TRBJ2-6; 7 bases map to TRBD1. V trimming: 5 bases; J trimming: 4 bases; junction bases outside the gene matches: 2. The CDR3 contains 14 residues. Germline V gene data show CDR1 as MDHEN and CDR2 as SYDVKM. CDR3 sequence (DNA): TGTGCCAGCAGTACAGGGGCCGGGGCCAACGTCCTGACTTTC. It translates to CASSTGAGANVLTF.

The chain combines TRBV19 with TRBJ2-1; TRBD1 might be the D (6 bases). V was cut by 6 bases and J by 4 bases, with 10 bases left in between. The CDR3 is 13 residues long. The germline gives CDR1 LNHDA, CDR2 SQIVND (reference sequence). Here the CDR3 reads CASSRGGYNEQFF. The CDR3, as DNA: TGTGCCAGTAGCAGGGGTGGATACAATGAGCAGTTCTTC.

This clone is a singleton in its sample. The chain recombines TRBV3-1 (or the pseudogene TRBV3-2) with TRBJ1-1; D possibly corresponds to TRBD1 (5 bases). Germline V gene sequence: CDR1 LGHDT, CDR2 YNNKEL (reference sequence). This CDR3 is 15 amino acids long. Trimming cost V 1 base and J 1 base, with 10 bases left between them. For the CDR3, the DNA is TGTGCCAGCAGCCAAGGGGGCGGGCAGAACACTGAAGCTTTCTTT. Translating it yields CASSQGGGQNTEAFF.

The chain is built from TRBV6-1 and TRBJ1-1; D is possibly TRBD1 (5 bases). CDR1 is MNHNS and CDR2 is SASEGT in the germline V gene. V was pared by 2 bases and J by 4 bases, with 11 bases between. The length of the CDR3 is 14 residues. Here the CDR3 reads CASSEQGGFTEAFF. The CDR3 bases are TGTGCCAGCAGTGAACAGGGTGGTTTCACTGAAGCTTTCTTT.

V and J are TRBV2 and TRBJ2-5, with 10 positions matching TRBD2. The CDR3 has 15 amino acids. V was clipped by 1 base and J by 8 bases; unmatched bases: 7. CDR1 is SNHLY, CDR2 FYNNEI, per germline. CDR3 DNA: TGTGCCAGCAGTGAAGGTCTAGCGGGGGCAAGAACCCAGTACTTC. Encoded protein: CASSEGLAGARTQYF. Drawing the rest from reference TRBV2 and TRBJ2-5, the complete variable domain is EPEVTQTPSHQVTQMGQEVILRCVPISNHLYFYWYRQILGQKVEFLVSFYNNEISEKSEIFDDQFSVERPDGSNFTLKIRSTKLEDSAMYFCASSEGLAGARTQYFGPGTRLLVL.

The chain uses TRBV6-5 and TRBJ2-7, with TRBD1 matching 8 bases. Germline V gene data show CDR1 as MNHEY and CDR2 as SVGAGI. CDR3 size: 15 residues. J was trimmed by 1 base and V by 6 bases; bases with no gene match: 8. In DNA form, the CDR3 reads TGTGCCAGCAGCACCCGGGACAGGAAGTCCTACGAGCAGTACTTC. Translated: CASSTRDRKSYEQYF.

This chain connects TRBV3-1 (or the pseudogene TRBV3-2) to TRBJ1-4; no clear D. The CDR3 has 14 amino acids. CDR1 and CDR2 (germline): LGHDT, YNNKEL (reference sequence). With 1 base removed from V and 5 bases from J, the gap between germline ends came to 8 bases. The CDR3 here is CASSQGHLNEKLFF. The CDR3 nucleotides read TGTGCCAGCAGCCAAGGACATTTGAATGAAAAACTGTTTTTT.

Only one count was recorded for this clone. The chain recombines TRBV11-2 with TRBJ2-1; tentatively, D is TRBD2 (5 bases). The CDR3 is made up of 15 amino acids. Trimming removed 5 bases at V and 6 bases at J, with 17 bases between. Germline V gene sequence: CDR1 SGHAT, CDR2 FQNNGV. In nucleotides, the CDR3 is TGTGCCAGCAGCACCCGGACGGGAAGGACCAATGAGCAGTTCTTC. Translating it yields CASSTRTGRTNEQFF. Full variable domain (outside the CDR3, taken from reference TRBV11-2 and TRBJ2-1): EAGVAQSPRYKIIEKRQSVAFWCNPISGHATLYWYQQILGQGPKLLIQFQNNGVVDDSQLPKDRFSAERLKGVDSTLKIQPAKLEDSAVYLCASSTRTGRTNEQFFGPGTRLTVL.

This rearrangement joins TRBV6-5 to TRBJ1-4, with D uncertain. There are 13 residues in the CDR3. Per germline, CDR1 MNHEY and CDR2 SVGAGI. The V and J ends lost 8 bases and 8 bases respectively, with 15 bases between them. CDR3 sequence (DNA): TGTGCCAGCGGCGGGTCACTAAGGGAAAAACTGTTTTTT. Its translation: CASGGSLREKLFF.

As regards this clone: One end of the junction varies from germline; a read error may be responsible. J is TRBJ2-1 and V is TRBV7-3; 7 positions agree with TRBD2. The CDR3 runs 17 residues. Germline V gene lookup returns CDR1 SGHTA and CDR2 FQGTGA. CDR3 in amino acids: CASSPYPTSISSNEQFF. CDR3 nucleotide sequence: TGTGCCAGCAGCCCATATCCGACTAGCATCTCCTCCAATGAGCAGTTCTTC. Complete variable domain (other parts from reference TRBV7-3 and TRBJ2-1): GAGVSQTPSNKVTEKGKYVELRCDPISGHTALYWYRQSLGQGPEFLIYFQGTGAADDSGLPNDRFFAVRPEGSVSTLKIQRTERGDSAVYLCASSPYPTSISSNEQFFGPGTRLTVL.

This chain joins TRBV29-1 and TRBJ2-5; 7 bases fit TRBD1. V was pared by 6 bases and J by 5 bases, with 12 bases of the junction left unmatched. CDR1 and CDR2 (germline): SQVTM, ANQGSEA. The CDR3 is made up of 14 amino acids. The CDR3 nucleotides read TGCAGCGTCCTCTACATTACAGGGGCGGAGACCCAGTACTTC. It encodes CSVLYITGAETQYF.

The CDR3 nucleotides read TGTGCCAGCAGCCGGGACAGAGAGACCCAGTACTTC. Residues: CASSRDRETQYF. J is TRBJ2-5 and V is TRBV7-2; 7 bases line up with TRBD1. The junction had 1 base not matched to a gene; V was cut back by 5 bases and J by 4 bases. CDR3 size: 12 residues. Germline V CDR1 and CDR2: SGHTA, FQGNSA.

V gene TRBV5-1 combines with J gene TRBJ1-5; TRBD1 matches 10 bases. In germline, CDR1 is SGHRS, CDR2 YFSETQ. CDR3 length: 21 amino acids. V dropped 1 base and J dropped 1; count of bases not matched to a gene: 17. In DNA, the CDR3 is TGCGCCAGCAGCTTGCAGGATATTCGCGGGACAGGGGTTATCAGCAATCAGCCCCAGCATTTT. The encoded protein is CASSLQDIRGTGVISNQPQHF.

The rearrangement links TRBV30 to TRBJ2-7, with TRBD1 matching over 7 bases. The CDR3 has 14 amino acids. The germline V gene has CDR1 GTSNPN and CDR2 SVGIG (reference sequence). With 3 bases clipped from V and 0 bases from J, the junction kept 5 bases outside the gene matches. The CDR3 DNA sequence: TGTGCCTGGAGCCCCGGGACAGTCTCCTACGAGCAGTACTTC. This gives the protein CAWSPGTVSYEQYF. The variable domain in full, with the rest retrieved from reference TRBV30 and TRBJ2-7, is SQTIHQWPATLVQPVGSPLSLECTVEGTSNPNLYWYRQAAGRGLQLLFYSVGIGQISSEVPQNLSASRPQDRQFILSSKKLLLSDSGFYLCAWSPGTVSYEQYFGPGTRLTVT.

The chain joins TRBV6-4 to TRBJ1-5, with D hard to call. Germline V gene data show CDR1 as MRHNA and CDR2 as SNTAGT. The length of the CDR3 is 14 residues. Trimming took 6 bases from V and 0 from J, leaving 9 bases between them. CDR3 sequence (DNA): TGTGCCAGCAGAGCACCCTATAGCAATCAGCCCCAGCATTTT. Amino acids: CASRAPYSNQPQHF.

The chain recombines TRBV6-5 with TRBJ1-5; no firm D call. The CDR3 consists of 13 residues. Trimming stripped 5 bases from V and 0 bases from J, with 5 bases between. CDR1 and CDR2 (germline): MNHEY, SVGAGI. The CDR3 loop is CASSPYSNQPQHF. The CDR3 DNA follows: TGTGCCAGCAGTCCGTATAGCAATCAGCCCCAGCATTTT.

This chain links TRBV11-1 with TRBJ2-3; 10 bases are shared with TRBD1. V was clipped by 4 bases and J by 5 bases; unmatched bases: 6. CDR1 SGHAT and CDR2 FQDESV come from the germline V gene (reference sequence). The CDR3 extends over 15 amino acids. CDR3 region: CASSSGTGDIDTQYF. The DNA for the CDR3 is TGTGCCAGCAGCTCCGGGACAGGGGATATAGATACGCAGTATTTT.

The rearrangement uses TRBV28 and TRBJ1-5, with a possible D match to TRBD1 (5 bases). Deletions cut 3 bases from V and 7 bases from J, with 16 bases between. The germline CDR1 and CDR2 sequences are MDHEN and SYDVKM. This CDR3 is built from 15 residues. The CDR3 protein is CASSFRQGQRQPQHF. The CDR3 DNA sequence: TGTGCCAGCAGTTTTCGTCAGGGCCAACGACAGCCCCAGCATTTT.